These 21 T cell receptor beta chains originate from one sample sequenced in a study of cytomegalovirus exposure and HLA in healthy donors. Vbeta (60) and Jbeta (13) primers were used in the PCR. Generated by immunoSEQ multiplex PCR, the TCRdb table keeps only in-frame clones and is missing some. This repertoire shows fewer than 250,000 clones, about four fifths found once; its top ten account for roughly 5.5%. The sequenced sample was PBMCs. The receptors shown here come from a man aged 35 to 55 in good health and CMV-seropositive.

The V and J genes are TRBV5-1 and TRBJ2-7, with D possibly being TRBD1 (7 bases). Per the germline V gene, CDR1 is SGHRS and CDR2 is YFSETQ. The CDR3 spans 14 residues. V lost 4 bases and J 5 bases, leaving 16 bases between the germline ends. CDR3 protein: CASSLGGGEDEQYV. The CDR3 bases are TGCGCCAGCAGCCTTGGAGGGGGCGAGGACGAGCAGTACGTC.

The sample holds one count of this clone. The chain joins TRBV6-1 to TRBJ2-3; a possible D gene is TRBD2 (5 bases). The CDR3 runs to 15 residues. CDR1 and CDR2 (germline): MNHNS, SASEGT. Trimming pared 6 bases from V and 6 bases from J, leaving 19 bases between. In DNA, the CDR3 is TGTGCCAGCAGCCGAACGGCCCCCGGCGGGGATACGCAGTATTTT. This encodes CASSRTAPGGDTQYF.

V is TRBV14 and J is TRBJ1-1, with D uncertain. Per germline, CDR1 SGHDN and CDR2 FVKESK. This CDR3 contains 14 residues. The V and J ends lost 3 bases and 10 bases respectively, with 18 bases between them. Here the CDR3 reads CASSQTRRTLGAFF. The CDR3 bases are TGTGCCAGCAGCCAGACTAGGAGAACGCTTGGAGCTTTCTTT.

The V call is TRBV6-5, the J call TRBJ2-1, with 7 bases identical to TRBD1. Germline V gene data show CDR1 as MNHEY and CDR2 as SVGAGI. The length of the CDR3 is 16 residues. V lost 1 base to trimming and J lost 8 bases; unmatched junction nucleotides: 11. CDR3 residues: CASSYFETGNGDEQFF. The CDR3 DNA sequence: TGTGCCAGCAGTTACTTCGAGACAGGGAATGGGGATGAGCAGTTCTTC.

The gene calls are TRBV7-2 and TRBJ1-1; D may be TRBD1 (6 bases). The CDR3 has 16 residues. Germline V gene lookup returns CDR1 SGHTA and CDR2 FQGNSA. Trimming stripped 0 bases from V and 3 bases from J, with 14 bases between. This CDR3 is CASSLAVDRWDTEAFF. CDR3 DNA sequence: TGTGCCAGCAGCTTAGCTGTCGACAGGTGGGACACTGAAGCTTTCTTT.

This chain links TRBV19 with TRBJ1-5; D might be TRBD1 (5 bases). Per germline, CDR1 LNHDA and CDR2 SQIVND (reference sequence). V lost 10 bases to trimming and J lost 6 bases, with 13 bases between them. The CDR3 length is 12 residues. The CDR3 nucleotides read TGTGCCACCTGGGGGGGAGGTCAGCCCCAGCATTTT. Translating gives CATWGGGQPQHF.

The chain combines TRBV10-3 with TRBJ2-2; the D gene is possibly TRBD2 (5 bases). The germline CDR1 and CDR2 sequences are ENHRY and SYGVKD. The CDR3 length is 14 residues. The V end was cut by 3 bases, the J end by 7 bases, with 12 bases between. The CDR3 DNA is TGTGCCATCAGTGACGGAGCGGACGTCGGGGAGCTGTTTTTT. Translating gives CAISDGADVGELFF.

The V call is TRBV7-7, the J call TRBJ2-2; TRBD1 agrees at 8 bases. In germline, CDR1 is SSHAT, CDR2 FNYEAQ (reference sequence). Unmatched junction bases numbered 9, after V lost 5 bases and J lost 4 bases. This CDR3 has 16 amino acids. The CDR3 sequence: CASSPDRGGGTGELFF. The CDR3 nucleotides are TGTGCCAGCAGCCCAGACAGGGGCGGCGGCACCGGGGAGCTGTTTTTT.

This chain joins TRBV27 and TRBJ2-6; D is ambiguous. In germline, CDR1 is MNHEY, CDR2 SMNVEV (reference sequence). CDR3 length: 14 residues. The V end was cut by 4 bases, the J end by 4 bases, with 8 bases between. Here the CDR3 reads CASSWKEGANVLTF. The CDR3, as DNA: TGTGCCAGCAGTTGGAAGGAGGGGGCCAACGTCCTGACTTTC.

The V gene is TRBV5-1, the J gene TRBJ2-5; 15 nucleotides line up with TRBD2. Germline CDR1 SGHRS, CDR2 YFSETQ. The CDR3 covers 16 residues. V was clipped by 4 bases and J by 4 bases; unmatched bases: 5. CDR3 amino acids: CASSRGLAGGIETQYF. The CDR3 DNA reads TGCGCCAGCAGCCGAGGACTAGCGGGAGGGATAGAGACCCAGTACTTC.

V and J are TRBV7-9 and TRBJ2-5; TRBD2 agrees at 15 bases. CDR1 is SEHNR, CDR2 FQNEAQ, per germline (reference sequence). The CDR3 loop spans 17 amino acids. V lost 3 bases and J lost 5; bases outside the gene matches: 7. The CDR3 loop reads CASSFGLAGGPRETQYF. For the CDR3, the DNA is TGTGCCAGCAGCTTTGGACTAGCGGGAGGGCCGAGGGAGACCCAGTACTTC. The full variable domain, with the rest looked up from reference TRBV7-9 and TRBJ2-5, is DTGVSQNPRHKITKRGQNVTFRCDPISEHNRLYWYRQTLGQGPEFLTYFQNEAQLEKSRLLSDRFSAERPKGSFSTLEIQRTEQGDSAMYLCASSFGLAGGPRETQYFGPGTRLLVL.

The chain is built from TRBV10-2 and TRBJ2-1; D is unresolved. Germline-derived CDR1 and CDR2 are WSHSY and SAAADI. The CDR3 loop spans 14 amino acids. Trimming took 11 bases from V and 5 from J, leaving 19 bases between them. The chain's CDR3 is CAGYHYVSHNEQFF. DNA for the CDR3: TGCGCCGGGTACCACTACGTTTCCCACAATGAGCAGTTCTTC.

The chain carries TRBV6-1 and TRBJ2-6; D is uncertain. The CDR3 runs 13 residues. V dropped 8 bases and J dropped 2 bases, with 7 bases sitting between them. Germline CDR1 and CDR2: MNHNS and SASEGT. The CDR3: CASRVTGANVLTF. CDR3 bases: TGTGCCAGCCGGGTGACTGGGGCCAACGTCCTGACTTTC.

The chain links TRBV6-5 to TRBJ1-5; D gene uncertain. The CDR3 runs to 15 residues. Per the germline V gene, CDR1 is MNHEY and CDR2 is SVGAGI. Trimming pared 0 bases from V and 6 bases from J, leaving 12 bases between. CDR3 DNA: TGTGCCAGCAGTTACTCGAGGGCTTGGGGTCAGCCCCAGCATTTT. It encodes CASSYSRAWGQPQHF.

This chain joins TRBV18 and TRBJ1-1; unclear D gene. The V end lost 2 bases, the J end lost 4 bases, and 14 bases lay between the germline ends. Germline V CDR1 and CDR2: KGHSH, LQKENI. The CDR3 has 15 amino acids. The CDR3 region is CASSPVEGTVTEAFF. The CDR3 DNA follows: TGTGCCAGCTCACCAGTTGAGGGAACCGTCACTGAAGCTTTCTTT.

As DNA, the CDR3 is TGTGCCAGCAGTGCTAGCGGGGCGAACACCGGGGAGCTGTTTTTT. Residues: CASSASGANTGELFF. The V and J genes are TRBV2 and TRBJ2-2; 9 positions match TRBD2. The length of the CDR3 is 15 residues. With 4 bases clipped from V and 0 bases from J, the junction kept 0 bases outside the gene matches. Germline V CDR1 and CDR2: SNHLY, FYNNEI.

The CDR3 loop is CASSGGTGNTDTQYF. Here the CDR3 DNA reads TGTGCCAGCAGCGGAGGGACAGGGAATACAGATACGCAGTATTTT. This chain links TRBV9 with TRBJ2-3; 9 bases align to TRBD1. V gave up 3 bases and J gave up 3 bases; unmatched junction bases: 5. Germline V CDR1 and CDR2: SGDLS, YYNGEE. The CDR3 runs to 15 residues.

The chain employs TRBV12-5 and TRBJ1-2, with 12 nucleotides matching TRBD1. The junction had 8 bases not matched to a gene; V was cut back by 6 bases and J by 0 bases. The germline gives CDR1 LGHNT, CDR2 FRNRAP. CDR3 length equals 17 residues. CDR3: CASGTGTGGPANYGYTF. CDR3 bases: TGTGCTAGTGGCACCGGGACAGGGGGCCCAGCTAACTATGGCTACACCTTC.

The J gene is TRBJ1-3, the V gene TRBV18; D gene ambiguous. Per germline, CDR1 KGHSH and CDR2 LQKENI. The V end lost 2 bases, the J end lost 1 base, and 12 bases lay between the germline ends. This CDR3 is 16 amino acids long. DNA of the CDR3: TGTGCCAGCTCACCAGTCTGGCAGAAGTCTGGAAACACCATATATTTT. The encoded protein is CASSPVWQKSGNTIYF.

The chain uses TRBV29-1 and TRBJ2-1; possibly TRBD2 for D (5 bases). The CDR3 spans 12 residues. V was clipped by 4 bases and J by 10 bases, with 14 bases between them. Germline V gives CDR1 SQVTM, CDR2 ANQGSEA. This CDR3 reads CSVARGAGEQFF. CDR3 DNA sequence: TGCAGCGTTGCCCGGGGAGCTGGCGAGCAGTTCTTC.

The chain couples TRBV6-5 to TRBJ1-1; 9 nucleotides match TRBD1. This CDR3 is built from 15 residues. The J segment lost 4 bases and the V segment lost 4 bases, leaving 7 bases of the junction unmatched. The germline V gene encodes CDR1 MNHEY and CDR2 SVGAGI. CDR3 bases: TGTGCCAGCAGTTTGAAGACAGGGGGGACCACTGAAGCTTTCTTT. Its protein product is CASSLKTGGTTEAFF.